This TCR beta chain was obtained from a study of blood T cell repertoires in COVID-19. Study overall: Spain, Italy and the United States supplied samples that represented acute and convalescent COVID-19. PBMCs, B-cell-depleted T cells, or T cells were the source of the cDNA or gDNA that made up the material.

From germline, CDR1 is MNHEY and CDR2 SVGAGI. This CDR3 is 16 amino acids long. The J segment lost 8 bases and the V segment lost 3 bases, leaving 13 bases of the junction unmatched. Original analysis: Reference gene primer amplification gave estimated nucleated cell counts. The protocol was immunoSEQ multiplex PCR, while the TCRdb copy is restricted to in-frame clones and leaves out a portion. The DNA was the basis for D and trimming; V, J and clone size are from that table. Of about 89,000 clones listed, approximately 90% were seen once; the top ten hold 2.3%. This chain links TRBV6-5 with TRBJ1-2, with 9 bases identical to TRBD1. The sequence was obtained from a human donor with active COVID-19. The donor label of this sample is uncertain. The sample taken for sequencing was peripheral blood. CDR3 sequence (DNA): TGTGCCAGCAGTTATAAAAGGGGACAGGGCCCCGGGGGCTACACCTTC. It specifies CASSYKRGQGPGGYTF.